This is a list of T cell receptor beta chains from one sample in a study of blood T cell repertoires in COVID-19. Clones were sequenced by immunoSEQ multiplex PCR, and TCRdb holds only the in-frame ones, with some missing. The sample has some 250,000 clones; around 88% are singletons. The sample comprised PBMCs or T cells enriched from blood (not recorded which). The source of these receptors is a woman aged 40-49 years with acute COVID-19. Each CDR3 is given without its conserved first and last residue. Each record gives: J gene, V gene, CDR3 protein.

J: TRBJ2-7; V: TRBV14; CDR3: ASSQMATHEQY
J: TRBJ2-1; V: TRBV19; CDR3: ASSQRELGANEQF
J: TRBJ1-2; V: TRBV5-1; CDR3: ASSLGGAYGYT
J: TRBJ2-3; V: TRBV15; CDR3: ATSRGAGSTDTQY
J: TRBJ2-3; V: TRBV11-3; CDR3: ASSLGLASTDTQY
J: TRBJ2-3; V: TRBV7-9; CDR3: ASSLGLASTDTQY
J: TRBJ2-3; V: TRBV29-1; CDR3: SVETGTDTQY
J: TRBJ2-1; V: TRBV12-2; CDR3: ASRLGVNDSSGPYYNEQF
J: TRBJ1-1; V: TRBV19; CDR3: ASMVSGTGAWNTEAF
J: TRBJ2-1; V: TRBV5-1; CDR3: ASSIAGLNEQF
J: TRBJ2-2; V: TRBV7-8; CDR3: ASSSRGRDGTGELF
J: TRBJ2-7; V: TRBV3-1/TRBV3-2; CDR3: ASSRQGASSYEQY
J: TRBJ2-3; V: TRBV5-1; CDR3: ASSLGDFPPADTQY
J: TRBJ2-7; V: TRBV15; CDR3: ATSREGSGIYEQY
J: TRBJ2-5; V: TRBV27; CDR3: ASSSGTGGGETQY
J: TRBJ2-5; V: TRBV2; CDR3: ASSPGQQETQY
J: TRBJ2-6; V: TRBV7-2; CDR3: ASSPGPSAPRGANVLT
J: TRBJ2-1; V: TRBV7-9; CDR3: ASSLDRDYNEQF
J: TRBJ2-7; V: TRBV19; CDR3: ASSIGASEQY
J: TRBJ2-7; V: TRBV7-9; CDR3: ASSPNSGYEQY
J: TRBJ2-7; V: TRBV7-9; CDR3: ASSLSEGSDEQY
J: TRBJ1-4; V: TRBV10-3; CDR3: AISESAGQYEKLF
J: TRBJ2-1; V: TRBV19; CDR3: ASSIRQGGGHNEQF
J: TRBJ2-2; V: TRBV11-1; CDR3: ASSYGLAGVTGELF
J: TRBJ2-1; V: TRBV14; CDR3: ASSQGSSGSYNEQF
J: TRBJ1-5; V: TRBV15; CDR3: ATSVQGGQPQH
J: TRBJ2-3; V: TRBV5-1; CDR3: ASSPVFGTSGSSSDTQY
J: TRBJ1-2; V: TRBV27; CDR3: ASKQNGQGRSWGYT
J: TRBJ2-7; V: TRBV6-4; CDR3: ASRQSPPRHNYEQY
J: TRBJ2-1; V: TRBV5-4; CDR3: ASSHTGVAYNEQF